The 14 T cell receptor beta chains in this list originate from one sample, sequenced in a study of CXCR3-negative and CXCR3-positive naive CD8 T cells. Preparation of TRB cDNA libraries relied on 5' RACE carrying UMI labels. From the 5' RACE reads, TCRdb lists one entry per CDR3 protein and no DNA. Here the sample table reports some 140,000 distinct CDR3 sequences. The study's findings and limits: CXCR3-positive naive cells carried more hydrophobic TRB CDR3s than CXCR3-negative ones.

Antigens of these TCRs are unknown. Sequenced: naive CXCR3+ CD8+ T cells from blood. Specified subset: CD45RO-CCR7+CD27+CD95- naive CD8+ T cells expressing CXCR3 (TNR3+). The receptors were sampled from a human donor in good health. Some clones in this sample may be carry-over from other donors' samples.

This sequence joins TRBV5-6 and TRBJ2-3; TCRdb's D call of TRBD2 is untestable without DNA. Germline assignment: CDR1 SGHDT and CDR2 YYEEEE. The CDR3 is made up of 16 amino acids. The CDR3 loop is CASSLAVWGGTDTQYF.

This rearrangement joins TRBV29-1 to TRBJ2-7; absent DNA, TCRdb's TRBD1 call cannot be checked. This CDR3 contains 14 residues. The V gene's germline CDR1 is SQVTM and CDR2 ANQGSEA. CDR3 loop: CSVEEGDRGHEQYF.

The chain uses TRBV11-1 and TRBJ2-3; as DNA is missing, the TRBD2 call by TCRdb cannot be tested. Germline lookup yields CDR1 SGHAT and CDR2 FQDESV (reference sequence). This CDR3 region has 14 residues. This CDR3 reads CASSQSGVTDTQYF.

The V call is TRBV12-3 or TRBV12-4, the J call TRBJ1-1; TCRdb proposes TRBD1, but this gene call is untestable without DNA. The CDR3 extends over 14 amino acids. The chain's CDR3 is CASSLQGAYTEAFF.

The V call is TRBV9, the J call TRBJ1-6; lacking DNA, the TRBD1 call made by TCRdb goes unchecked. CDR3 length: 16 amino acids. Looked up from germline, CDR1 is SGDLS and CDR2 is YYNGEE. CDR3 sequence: CASSPRATGLDSPLHF.

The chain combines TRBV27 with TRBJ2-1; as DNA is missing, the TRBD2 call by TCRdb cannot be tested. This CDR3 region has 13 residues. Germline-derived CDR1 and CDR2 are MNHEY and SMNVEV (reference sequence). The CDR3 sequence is CASSLISPHEQFF.

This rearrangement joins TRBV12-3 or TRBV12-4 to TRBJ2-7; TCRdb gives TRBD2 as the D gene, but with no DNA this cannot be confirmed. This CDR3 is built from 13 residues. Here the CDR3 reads CASSETITYEQYF.

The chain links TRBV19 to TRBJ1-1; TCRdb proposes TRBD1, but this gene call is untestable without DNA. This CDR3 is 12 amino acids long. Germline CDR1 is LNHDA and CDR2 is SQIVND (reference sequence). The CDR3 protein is CASYQGNTEAFF.

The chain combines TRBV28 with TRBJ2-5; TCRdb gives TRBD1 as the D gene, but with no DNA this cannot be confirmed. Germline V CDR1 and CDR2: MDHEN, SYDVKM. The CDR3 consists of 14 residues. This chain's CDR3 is CASSPLVGGETQYF.

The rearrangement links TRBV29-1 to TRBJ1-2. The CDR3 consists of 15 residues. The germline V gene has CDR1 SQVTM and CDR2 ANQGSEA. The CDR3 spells CSVEDRVYPNYGYTF.

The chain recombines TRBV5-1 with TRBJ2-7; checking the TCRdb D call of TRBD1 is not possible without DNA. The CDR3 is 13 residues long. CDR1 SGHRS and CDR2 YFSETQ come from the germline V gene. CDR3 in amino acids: CASSLTGYYEQYF.

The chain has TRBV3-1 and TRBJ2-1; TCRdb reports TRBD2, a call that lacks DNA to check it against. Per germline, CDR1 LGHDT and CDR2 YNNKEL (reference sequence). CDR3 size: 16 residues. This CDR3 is CASSQGTSGIVFEQFF.

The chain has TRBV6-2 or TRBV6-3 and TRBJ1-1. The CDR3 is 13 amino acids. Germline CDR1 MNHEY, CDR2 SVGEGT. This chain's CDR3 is CASSSPLGLQAFF.

CDR3 amino acids: CASSLVLGPTDTQYF. The genes are TRBV5-1 and TRBJ2-3; there is no DNA to check the TCRdb D call of TRBD1. The CDR3 contains 15 residues. The germline V gene encodes CDR1 SGHRS and CDR2 YFSETQ.